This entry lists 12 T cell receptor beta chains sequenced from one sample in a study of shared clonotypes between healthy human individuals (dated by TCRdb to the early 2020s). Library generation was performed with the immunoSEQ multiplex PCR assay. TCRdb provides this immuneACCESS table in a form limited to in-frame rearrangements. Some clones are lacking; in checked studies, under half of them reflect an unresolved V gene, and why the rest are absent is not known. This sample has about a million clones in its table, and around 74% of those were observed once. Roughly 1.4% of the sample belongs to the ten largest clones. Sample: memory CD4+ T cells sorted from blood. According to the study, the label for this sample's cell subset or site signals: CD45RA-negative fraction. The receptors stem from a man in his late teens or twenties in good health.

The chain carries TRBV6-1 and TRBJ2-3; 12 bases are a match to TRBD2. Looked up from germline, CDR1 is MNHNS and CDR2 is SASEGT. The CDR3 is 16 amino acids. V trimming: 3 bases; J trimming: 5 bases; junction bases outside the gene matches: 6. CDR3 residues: CASSETSGGEVDTQYF. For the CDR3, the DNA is TGTGCCAGCAGTGAGACTAGCGGGGGAGAGGTAGATACGCAGTATTTT.

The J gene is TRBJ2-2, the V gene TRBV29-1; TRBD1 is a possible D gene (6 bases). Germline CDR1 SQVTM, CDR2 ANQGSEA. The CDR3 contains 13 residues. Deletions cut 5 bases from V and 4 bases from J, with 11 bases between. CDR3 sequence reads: CSVQQGITGELFF. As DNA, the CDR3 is TGCAGCGTTCAACAGGGAATCACCGGGGAGCTGTTTTTT.

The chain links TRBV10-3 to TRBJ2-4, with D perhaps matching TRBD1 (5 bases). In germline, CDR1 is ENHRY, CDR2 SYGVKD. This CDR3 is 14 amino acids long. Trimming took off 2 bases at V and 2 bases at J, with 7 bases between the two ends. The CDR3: CAISEGASKNIQYF. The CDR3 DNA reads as TGTGCCATCAGTGAGGGGGCGTCCAAAAACATTCAGTACTTC.

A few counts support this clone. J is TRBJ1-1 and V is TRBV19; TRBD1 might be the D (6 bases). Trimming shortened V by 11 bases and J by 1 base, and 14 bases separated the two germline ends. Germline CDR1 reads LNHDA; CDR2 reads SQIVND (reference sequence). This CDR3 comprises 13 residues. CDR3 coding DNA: TGTGCCGTAAAGGACAGATCGAACACTGAAGCTTTCTTT. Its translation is CAVKDRSNTEAFF. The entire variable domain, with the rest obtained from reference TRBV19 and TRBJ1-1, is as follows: DGGITQSPKYLFRKEGQNVTLSCEQNLNHDAMYWYRQDPGQGLRLIYYSQIVNDFQKGDIAEGYSVSREKKESFPLTVTSAQKNPTAFYLCAVKDRSNTEAFFGQGTRLTVV.

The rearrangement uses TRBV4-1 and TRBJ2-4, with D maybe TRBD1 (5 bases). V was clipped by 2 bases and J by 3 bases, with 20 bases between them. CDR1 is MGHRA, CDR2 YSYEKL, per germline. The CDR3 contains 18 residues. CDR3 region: CASSQPLIRAVDKNIQYF. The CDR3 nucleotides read TGCGCCAGCAGCCAACCCCTCATCAGGGCTGTCGACAAAAACATTCAGTACTTC.

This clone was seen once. The CDR3 here is CASSFGTDLNQPQHF. The CDR3 DNA reads as TGCGCCAGCAGCTTTGGGACAGATCTCAATCAGCCCCAGCATTTT. The chain carries TRBV5-1 and TRBJ1-5, with 7 bases fitting TRBD1. The V gene's germline CDR1 is SGHRS and CDR2 YFSETQ. Trimming cost V 2 bases and J 3 bases; bases outside gene matches: 5. The CDR3 is made up of 15 amino acids.

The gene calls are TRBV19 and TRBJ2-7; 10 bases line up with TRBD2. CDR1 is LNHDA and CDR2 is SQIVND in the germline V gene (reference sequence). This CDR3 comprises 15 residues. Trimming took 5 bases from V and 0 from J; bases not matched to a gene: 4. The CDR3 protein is CASSGLAEVSYEQYF. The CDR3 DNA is TGTGCCAGTAGTGGACTAGCGGAGGTCTCCTACGAGCAGTACTTC.

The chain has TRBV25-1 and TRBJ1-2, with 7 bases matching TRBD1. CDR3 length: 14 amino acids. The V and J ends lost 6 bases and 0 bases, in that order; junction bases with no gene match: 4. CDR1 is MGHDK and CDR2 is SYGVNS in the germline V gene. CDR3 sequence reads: CASSRDSSNYGYTF. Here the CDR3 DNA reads TGTGCCAGCAGCCGGGACAGCTCTAACTATGGCTACACCTTC.

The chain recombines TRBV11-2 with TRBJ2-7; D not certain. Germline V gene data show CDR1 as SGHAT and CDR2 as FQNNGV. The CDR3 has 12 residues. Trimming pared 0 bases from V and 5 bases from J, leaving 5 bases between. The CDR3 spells CASSLEPHEQYF. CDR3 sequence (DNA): TGTGCCAGCAGCTTAGAACCTCACGAGCAGTACTTC.

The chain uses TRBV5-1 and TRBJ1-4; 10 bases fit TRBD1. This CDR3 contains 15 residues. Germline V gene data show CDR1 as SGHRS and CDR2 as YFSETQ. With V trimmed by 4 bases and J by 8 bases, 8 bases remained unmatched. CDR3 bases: TGCGCCAGCAGCCCCCTGACAGGGGGCCACGAAAAACTGTTTTTT. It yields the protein CASSPLTGGHEKLFF.

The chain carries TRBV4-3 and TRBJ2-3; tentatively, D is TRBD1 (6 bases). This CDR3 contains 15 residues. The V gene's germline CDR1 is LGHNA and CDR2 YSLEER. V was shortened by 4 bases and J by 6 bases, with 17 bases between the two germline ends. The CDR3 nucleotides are TGCGCCAGCAGCCCTGGACAGTGGGGTTGGGATACGCAGTATTTT. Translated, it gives CASSPGQWGWDTQYF.

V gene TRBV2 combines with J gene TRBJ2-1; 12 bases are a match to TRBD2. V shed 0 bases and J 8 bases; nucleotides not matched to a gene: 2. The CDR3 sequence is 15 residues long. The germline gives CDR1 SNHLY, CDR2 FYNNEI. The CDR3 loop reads CASSEAGLAGDEQFF. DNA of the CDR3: TGTGCCAGCAGTGAAGCGGGACTAGCGGGCGATGAGCAGTTCTTC. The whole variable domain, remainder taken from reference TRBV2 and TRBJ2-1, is EPEVTQTPSHQVTQMGQEVILRCVPISNHLYFYWYRQILGQKVEFLVSFYNNEISEKSEIFDDQFSVERPDGSNFTLKIRSTKLEDSAMYFCASSEAGLAGDEQFFGPGTRLTVL.